This TCR beta chain was sequenced during a study of T-cell memory formation after mild COVID-19 (dated by TCRdb to the early 2020s). Background for the entire study: TCR sequence clusters from the two donors were largely donor specific. Longitudinal TCRalpha and TCRbeta repertoire sequencing tracked T-cell clones expanding and contracting after mild COVID-19 in a couple of donors. Two young, previously healthy adult volunteers, one female and one male, were included in the cohort.

Ficoll-Paque density gradient centrifugation was the method used to isolate PBMCs. About this clonotype itself: What this receptor recognizes is not known. It has no much larger one-base neighbor in the sample; base qualities were not kept.

This sample was sequenced with an Illumina NovaSeq 6000. TCRalpha and TCRbeta cDNA libraries were built by 5'RACE with constant-segment primers, adding sample barcodes and unique molecular identifiers. Trizol reagent was used to extract RNA from every sample. Amplification of the libraries took two PCR steps, and the second step added a second sample barcode plus Illumina TruSeq adapters. The libraries were sequenced on an Illumina NovaSeq using 2 x 150 bp paired-end reads. Processing in the source paper ran as follows. Demultiplexing of reads and collapsing into UMI-guided consensus sequences were performed with migec v1.2.7. Using mixcr v2.1.11, the UMI consensuses were aligned to TRA and TRB V and J templates and assembled into clonotypes. Expanded or contracted clonotypes were those called significant by both edgeR and NoisET, with noise models trained on biological replicates. edgeR calls used a false discovery rate-adjusted p below 0.01 and a log2 fold-change threshold of 1. PCA with hierarchical clustering of max-normalized trajectories of the 1000 most abundant clonotypes was used as exploratory dynamics analysis. Each responding clone was given a CD4 or CD8 phenotype based on the CD4+ and CD8+ repertoires, which had been sequenced separately. In-frame beta chains were kept once TCRdb had trimmed the public reads at Q25 with fastp and called clones with MiXCR. Every CDR3 protein is listed once, alongside the most common genes and DNA of its rows. For this entry, the V and J calls and clone size follow TCRdb and not the study's own pipeline. For this sample there are hundreds of thousands of distinct CDR3 sequences; around 17% appear just once. The ten largest clones add up to 3.5% of the sample.

Study-wide findings and limitations: Contracting CD4+ clones were located mainly in the CM and EM memory subsets, whereas CD8+ clones were found to be enriched in EMRA. The second-wave clones that peaked on day 37 were not confirmed to be SARS-CoV-2 specific. The study included only a couple of mild cases, and larger cohorts that include severe cases with pre-infection samples were judged to be necessary. Some responding clones were detected in pre-infection memory, suggesting pre-existing cross-reactive memory T cells joined the SARS-CoV-2 response. From day 15 to 85, contracting clones showed balanced CD4/CD8 phenotypes, whereas a second wave of clones that expanded from day 15 to 37 leaned towards CD4+.

Deletion took 1 base off V and 8 bases off J, with a span of 14 bases between the germline ends. As encoded in the germline V gene, CDR1 is MNHEY while CDR2 is SVGEGT. Its CDR3 holds 15 amino acids, cysteine through phenylalanine. Of all the DNA, just the CDR3 is kept, 45 bases in frame from base 1. Sequenced: PBMCs or a T cell subset sorted from them (not recorded which). The rearranged chain carries TRBV6-2 or TRBV6-3 and TRBJ1-4; TRBD1 is perhaps the D gene, given 6 matching bases. This TCR came from a man aged 18 to 35 who had mild COVID-19 (a few samples of this study predate the infection). The sample titles of this study are shuffled in the database, so cell type and time point are left out; the donor was told from shared clones. CDR3 region: CASSYLGQVREKLFF. Here is the DNA: TGTGCCAGCAGTTACTTGGGACAAGTACGGGAAAAACTGTTTTTT.